The 20 T cell receptor beta chains listed next were all sequenced from one sample in a study of blood T cell repertoires in COVID-19. Measured with immunoSEQ multiplex PCR; TCRdb has only the in-frame clones, and not every one. The data contain 50,000 to 70,000 clones, about 76% of them seen just once; the ten biggest clones take up approximately 24%. The sample taken for sequencing was peripheral blood. Receptors originate from a man aged 50-59 years with active or convalescent COVID-19.

V and J are TRBV7-3 and TRBJ1-1; 8 nucleotides match TRBD1. With 5 bases clipped from V and 5 bases from J, the junction kept 7 bases outside the gene matches. Looked up from germline, CDR1 is SGHTA and CDR2 is FQGTGA. The CDR3 spans 14 residues. This chain's CDR3 is CASSPDRGWTEAFF. The CDR3 DNA is TGTGCCAGCAGCCCCGACAGGGGATGGACTGAAGCTTTCTTT.

The chain combines TRBV18 with TRBJ2-3, with D possibly being TRBD2 (5 bases). This CDR3 region has 14 residues. Germline V gives CDR1 KGHSH, CDR2 LQKENI. V was clipped by 6 bases and J by 3 bases, with 13 bases between them. The CDR3 DNA reads TGTGCCAGCTCGCAAGTGACGGGGACAGATACGCAGTATTTT. This encodes CASSQVTGTDTQYF.

This rearrangement joins TRBV27 to TRBJ2-7; possibly TRBD1 for D (8 bases). Germline V lookup: CDR1 MNHEY, CDR2 SMNVEV (reference sequence). The CDR3 is 15 residues long. V lost 4 bases to trimming and J lost 4 bases, with 17 bases between them. The CDR3 bases are TGTGCCAGCAGTTCCGCTGGACAGGGAGGGTACGAGCAGTACTTC. Protein product: CASSSAGQGGYEQYF.

CDR3 sequence (DNA): TGTGCCACCAGGACAGGAGAGTACTATGGCTACACCTTC. Its translation is CATRTGEYYGYTF. The rearrangement uses TRBV27 and TRBJ1-2; 7 bases line up with TRBD1. The germline V gene has CDR1 MNHEY and CDR2 SMNVEV (reference sequence). V lost 10 bases, J lost 3 bases, and 8 bases stayed unmatched. CDR3 size: 13 residues.

Here the CDR3 DNA reads TGTGCCAGCTCTCGAAGGGGCTACCACACAGATACGCAGTATTTT. Translating gives CASSRRGYHTDTQYF. The rearrangement links TRBV18 to TRBJ2-3; D possibly corresponds to TRBD1 (5 bases). The CDR3 runs 15 residues. Germline CDR1 is KGHSH and CDR2 is LQKENI. V was shortened by 6 bases and J by 2 bases, with 15 bases between the two germline ends.

This chain joins TRBV4-1 and TRBJ1-4; D is possibly TRBD1 (5 bases). Trimming removed 1 base from V and 2 bases from J, with 8 bases in between. This CDR3 spans 15 amino acids. Germline values: CDR1 MGHRA, CDR2 YSYEKL. The CDR3 region has the DNA TGCGCCAGCAGCCAAGTTCAGGGCACTAATGAAAAACTGTTTTTT. Translating gives CASSQVQGTNEKLFF.

This chain joins TRBV2 and TRBJ1-1; 9 bases match TRBD1. Germline CDR1 SNHLY, CDR2 FYNNEI. The CDR3 is made up of 14 amino acids. Unmatched junction bases numbered 4, after V lost 4 bases and J lost 4 bases. DNA of the CDR3: TGTGCCAGCAGTGTCGAGACAGGGGGCACTGAAGCTTTCTTT. Protein sequence: CASSVETGGTEAFF.

The chain is built from TRBV6-5 and TRBJ1-5; D is uncertain. This CDR3 region has 13 residues. Germline V gene data show CDR1 as MNHEY and CDR2 as SVGAGI. Trimming took off 2 bases at V and 5 bases at J, with 7 bases between the two ends. This CDR3 is CASSYVRDQPQHF. CDR3 sequence (DNA): TGTGCCAGCAGTTACGTACGCGATCAGCCCCAGCATTTT.

There are a few counts of this clone. V usage is TRBV27 and J usage is TRBJ1-6, with D tentatively TRBD1 (6 bases). The V end was cut by 4 bases, the J end by 9 bases, with 19 bases between. The CDR3 covers 16 residues. CDR1 MNHEY and CDR2 SMNVEV come from the germline V gene (reference sequence). CDR3 region: CASSSRPGGGGSPLHF. Written as DNA, the CDR3 is TGTGCCAGCAGTTCAAGGCCGGGGGGCGGAGGTTCACCCCTCCACTTT.

This clone turned up a few times. Here the CDR3 reads CAWSEGLAGGNEQFF. CDR3 nucleotides: TGTGCCTGGAGTGAAGGACTAGCGGGAGGGAATGAGCAGTTCTTC. The J gene is TRBJ2-1, the V gene TRBV30; 15 bases fit TRBD2. J lost 7 bases, V lost 1 base, and 2 bases had no gene match. The CDR3 extends over 15 amino acids. CDR1 is GTSNPN, CDR2 SVGIG, per germline (reference sequence).

The chain links TRBV5-1 to TRBJ2-2, with D possibly TRBD2 on 5 matching bases. The V end was cut by 4 bases, the J end by 0 bases, with 16 bases between. Germline values: CDR1 SGHRS, CDR2 YFSETQ. The CDR3 is 17 amino acids. The CDR3 DNA reads as TGCGCCAGCAGCACCTACCGAGGGTATTCGAACACCGGGGAGCTGTTTTTT. Translation: CASSTYRGYSNTGELFF.

The J gene is TRBJ2-1, the V gene TRBV28; 9 positions agree with TRBD1. The CDR3 consists of 13 residues. Germline V lookup: CDR1 MDHEN, CDR2 SYDVKM. Losses at the gene ends were 8 bases for V and 9 bases for J; bases not matched to a gene: 8. CDR3 in amino acids: CASATGGFLEQFF. In nucleotides, the CDR3 is TGTGCCAGCGCAACAGGGGGCTTTCTTGAGCAGTTCTTC.

CDR3 protein: CASSFGYDRENTEAFF. The CDR3 DNA reads TGTGCCAGCAGTTTCGGGTACGACAGAGAGAACACTGAAGCTTTCTTT. The chain recombines TRBV27 with TRBJ1-1, with D perhaps TRBD1 (5 bases). Germline CDR1 and CDR2: MNHEY and SMNVEV (reference sequence). This CDR3 spans 16 amino acids. V was trimmed by 3 bases and J by 1 base, leaving 15 bases between them.

The chain recombines TRBV11-3 with TRBJ2-1; D remains ambiguous. The CDR3 sequence is 13 residues long. Germline V CDR1 and CDR2: SGHNT, YENEEA. V lost 5 bases and J lost 9, with 14 bases in between. In nucleotides, the CDR3 is TGTGCCAGCAGCCCGATCCGGTGGAGTGAGCAGTTCTTC. Its translation is CASSPIRWSEQFF.

The rearrangement links TRBV7-8 to TRBJ2-7; tentative D call: TRBD2 (6 bases). Deletions cut 0 bases from V and 5 bases from J, with 11 bases between. Germline V gene lookup returns CDR1 SGHVS and CDR2 FQNEAQ. The CDR3 has 14 residues. The CDR3: CASSLARGSDEQYF. In DNA form, the CDR3 reads TGTGCCAGCAGCTTAGCCCGGGGGAGTGACGAGCAGTACTTC.

The chain carries TRBV7-2 and TRBJ1-2; D is undetermined. Trimming stripped 5 bases from V and 4 bases from J, with 14 bases between. The CDR3 covers 14 residues. The germline CDR1 and CDR2 sequences are SGHTA and FQGNSA. The CDR3 DNA reads TGTGCCAGCAGCCCCGCGGGGTCCCCCTATGGCTACACCTTC. It translates to CASSPAGSPYGYTF.

V gene TRBV5-1 combines with J gene TRBJ2-7, with a weak D call TRBD1 (6 bases). Germline CDR1 SGHRS, CDR2 YFSETQ. The CDR3 sequence is 12 residues long. V was shortened by 5 bases and J by 2 bases, with 8 bases between the two germline ends. DNA for the CDR3: TGCGCCAGCAGGGACAGCGCCTACGAGCAGTACTTC. It encodes CASRDSAYEQYF.

J is TRBJ1-6 and V is TRBV10-3; D is perhaps TRBD1 (6 bases). CDR1 is ENHRY and CDR2 is SYGVKD in the germline V gene. This CDR3 is built from 15 residues. V was pared by 2 bases and J by 9 bases, with 14 bases between. The chain's CDR3 is CAISEGRGVGSPLHF. The CDR3 bases are TGTGCCATCAGTGAGGGCAGGGGAGTTGGTTCACCCCTCCACTTT.

This clone is a singleton in its sample. The chain uses TRBV11-2 and TRBJ2-1, with TRBD2 matching 10 bases. The CDR3 consists of 15 residues. Germline CDR1 and CDR2: SGHAT and FQNNGV. The ends lost 1 base at V and 6 bases at J; junction bases unmatched: 3. The CDR3 nucleotides read TGTGCCAGCAGCTTAGGGAGCGGGGGGGCCAATGAGCAGTTCTTC. It encodes CASSLGSGGANEQFF.

The CDR3 reads CASSFDRAVGYEQYF. The CDR3 nucleotides are TGTGCCAGCAGTTTTGACAGGGCAGTAGGATACGAGCAGTACTTC. The V gene is TRBV5-4, the J gene TRBJ2-7, with 7 bases matching TRBD1. CDR1 is SGHNT, CDR2 YYREEE, per germline (reference sequence). This CDR3 contains 15 residues. Trimming removed 5 bases from V and 4 bases from J; junction bases left unmatched: 12.